One sample yielded the 11 T cell receptor beta chains listed below, sequenced in a study of STAT3 mutations in large granular lymphocyte leukemia. Study-wide results and caveats: In T-cell large granular lymphocyte leukemia, about half of patients showed multiple immunodominant subclonotypes.

The repertoire was sequenced with immunoSEQ multiplex PCR; TCRdb's copy has only in-frame clones and lacks some. In the table there are tens of thousands of clones, about 95% of which are singletons. No cognate antigen is known for these TCRs. Source material: peripheral blood mononuclear cells. The receptors stem from a man aged 35 to 55 with T-cell large granular lymphocyte leukemia. Some clones in this sample may be carry-over from other donors' samples.

The chain uses TRBV18 and TRBJ1-1, with a tentative D call TRBD1 (5 bases). Germline V gives CDR1 KGHSH, CDR2 LQKENI. CDR3 length: 13 residues. Trimming left V 3 bases short and J 8 bases short, with 13 bases between. The CDR3 DNA sequence: TGTGCCAGCTCACCTTTAGGGAACAGGGAAGCTTTCTTT. It specifies CASSPLGNREAFF.

The CDR3 spells CAWSFSEHTGELFF. CDR3 nucleotides: TGTGCCTGGAGTTTCTCGGAGCACACCGGGGAGCTGTTTTTT. This rearrangement joins TRBV30 to TRBJ2-2, with D hard to call. The CDR3 length is 14 residues. Between the trimmed V and J ends, which lost 2 bases and 3 bases, there was a span of 10 bases. Looked up from germline, CDR1 is GTSNPN and CDR2 is SVGIG (reference sequence).

This rearrangement joins TRBV6-1 to TRBJ1-5; no reliable D call. This CDR3 is built from 15 residues. The germline CDR1 and CDR2 sequences are MNHNS and SASEGT. Trimming took 5 bases from V and 0 from J, leaving 11 bases between them. CDR3 protein: CASSPGGYSNQPQHF. CDR3 bases: TGTGCCAGCAGTCCAGGCGGTTATAGCAATCAGCCCCAGCATTTT.

The chain is built from TRBV2 and TRBJ1-2; TRBD1 might be the D (6 bases). CDR1 and CDR2 from the germline V gene are SNHLY and FYNNEI. This CDR3 is built from 15 residues. Trimming stripped 0 bases from V and 4 bases from J, with 12 bases between. In DNA, the CDR3 is TGTGCCAGCAGTGAAGCTAGGGGGGGGACCTATGGCTACACCTTC. Its protein product is CASSEARGGTYGYTF.

The genes are TRBV19 and TRBJ1-5; no definite D call. CDR1 LNHDA and CDR2 SQIVND come from the germline V gene (reference sequence). This CDR3 is 17 amino acids long. Trimming cost V 7 bases and J 2 bases, with 21 bases left between them. CDR3 sequence (DNA): TGTGCCAGTACCCCCTTAGGAGGACCGCGCGGCAATCAGCCCCAGCATTTT. This sequence encodes CASTPLGGPRGNQPQHF.

The sample holds a few counts of this clone. The gene calls are TRBV29-1 and TRBJ2-2; D might be TRBD1 (5 bases). V was cut by 3 bases and J by 7 bases, with 9 bases left in between. Looked up from germline, CDR1 is SQVTM and CDR2 is ANQGSEA. The CDR3 runs 12 residues. The CDR3 DNA reads TGCAGCGTTGAGGAGCAGGGCGGGGAGCTGTTTTTT. This codes for CSVEEQGGELFF.

This clone was observed a single time. This chain uses TRBV5-1 with TRBJ2-1; 9 positions agree with TRBD2. This CDR3 comprises 18 residues. CDR1 is SGHRS, CDR2 YFSETQ, per germline. The V segment lost 6 bases and the J segment 5 bases; nucleotides outside the gene matches: 18. The CDR3 DNA follows: TGCGCCAGCAACTGGGGGAGAGGAGCGGGGGGACGGAACAATGAGCAGTTCTTC. It yields the protein CASNWGRGAGGRNNEQFF.

J is TRBJ1-5 and V is TRBV19; D is uncertain. V was cut by 1 base and J by 3 bases, with 10 bases left in between. There are 15 residues in the CDR3. Germline-derived CDR1 and CDR2 are LNHDA and SQIVND (reference sequence). This CDR3 reads CASSIGRRLNQPQHF. As DNA, the CDR3 is TGTGCCAGTAGTATAGGTCGGCGTCTCAATCAGCCCCAGCATTTT.

This sequence joins TRBV7-9 and TRBJ1-5; D not resolved. This CDR3 is built from 13 residues. Germline assignment: CDR1 SEHNR and CDR2 FQNEAQ (reference sequence). V was clipped by 5 bases and J by 2 bases, with 7 bases between them. DNA of the CDR3: TGTGCCAGCAGCGGATTCGGCAATCAGCCCCAGCATTTT. As protein: CASSGFGNQPQHF.

This chain joins TRBV27 and TRBJ1-2, with TRBD1 identical over 11 bases. This CDR3 spans 17 amino acids. Germline CDR1 and CDR2: MNHEY and SMNVEV (reference sequence). Losses at the gene ends were 6 bases for V and 2 bases for J; bases not matched to a gene: 11. In nucleotides, the CDR3 is TGTGCCAGCAGACGTGCTGGGGGGACAGGGGGGAACTATGGCTACACCTTC. Translating it yields CASRRAGGTGGNYGYTF.

This sequence joins TRBV4-1 and TRBJ2-7; 9 bases match TRBD1. CDR1 is MGHRA and CDR2 is YSYEKL in the germline V gene. The J segment lost 3 bases and the V segment lost 5 bases, leaving 5 bases of the junction unmatched. The CDR3 totals 14 residues. The CDR3 coding sequence is TGCGCCAGCAGCTCACGACAGGGGGACTACGAGCAGTACTTC. Encoded protein: CASSSRQGDYEQYF.